Listed below are T cell receptor beta chains from one sample, sequenced in a study of T-cell memory formation after mild COVID-19. MiXCR, applied by TCRdb to the 5' RACE reads, yields one record per CDR3 protein. This sample has some 310,000 distinct CDR3 sequences; 20% to 25% occur once, and the top ten carry roughly 21%. The sample taken for sequencing was PBMCs or a T cell subset sorted from them (not recorded which). The receptors stem from a man between 18 and 35 years old who had mild COVID-19 (a few samples of this study predate the infection). Cell type and time point are not known. The CDR3 runs from the conserved cysteine through the conserved F or W. D genes are given only for firm matches. Size is omitted from some rows. Given values are once, few, many or a class for expanded clones.

D: -
size: few
V: TRBV7-2
length: 16
J: TRBJ2-5
CDR3: CASSLGQTSLGETQYF
DNA: TGTGCCAGCAGCTTAGGACAGACTAGTTTGGGCGAGACCCAGTACTTC

D: -
size: few
V: TRBV5-8
length: 17
J: TRBJ1-3
CDR3: CASSLTLTGMAGNTIYF
DNA: TGTGCCAGCAGCCTCACTCTTACAGGGATGGCTGGAAACACCATATATTTT

D: -
size: few
V: TRBV20-1
length: 14
J: TRBJ1-3
CDR3: CSAPKPGYGNTIYF
DNA: TGCAGTGCGCCGAAACCCGGGTACGGAAACACCATATATTTT

D: -
size: -
V: TRBV5-1
length: 11
J: TRBJ1-1
CDR3: CASSTGAEAFF
DNA: TGCGCCAGCAGCACCGGGGCTGAAGCTTTCTTT

D: TRBD2
size: -
V: TRBV5-1
length: 16
J: TRBJ2-3
CDR3: CASSSHTSGGTDTQYF
DNA: TGCGCCAGCAGCTCACATACTAGCGGGGGCACAGATACGCAGTATTTT

D: -
size: -
V: TRBV27
length: 14
J: TRBJ2-7
CDR3: CASSLRSLGYEQYF
DNA: TGTGCCAGCAGTTTACGTTCATTAGGGTACGAGCAGTACTTC

D: -
size: many
V: TRBV5-1
length: 15
J: TRBJ1-4
CDR3: CASSFSPDINEKLFF
DNA: TGCGCCAGCAGCTTCTCACCGGACATCAATGAAAAACTGTTTTTT

D: TRBD1
size: -
V: TRBV6-2/TRBV6-3
length: 16
J: TRBJ2-3
CDR3: CASSYVPGQGMDTQYF
DNA: TGTGCCAGCAGTTACGTACCGGGACAGGGAATGGATACGCAGTATTTT

D: -
size: few
V: TRBV4-2
length: 13
J: TRBJ1-2
CDR3: CASSQDWGYGYTF
DNA: TGTGCCAGCAGCCAAGATTGGGGCTATGGCTACACCTTC

D: -
size: -
V: TRBV7-9
length: 18
J: TRBJ1-3
CDR3: CASSLRRPLGTLGNTIYF
DNA: TGTGCCAGCAGCTTACGTCGCCCCCTCGGGACACTGGGAAACACCATATATTTT

D: -
size: few
V: TRBV7-2
length: 12
J: TRBJ2-5
CDR3: CASSPSIWTQYF
DNA: TGTGCCAGCAGCCCGTCGATTTGGACCCAGTACTTC

D: -
size: -
V: TRBV5-1
length: 13
J: TRBJ2-3
CDR3: CASSLQGKDTQYF
DNA: TGCGCCAGCAGCCTACAGGGTAAGGATACGCAGTATTTT

D: -
size: -
V: TRBV6-5
length: 16
J: TRBJ1-3
CDR3: CASSGVSNISGNTIYF
DNA: TGTGCCAGCAGCGGGGTTTCTAATATCTCTGGAAACACCATATATTTT

D: -
size: few
V: TRBV9
length: 13
J: TRBJ2-3
CDR3: CASSVGPTDTQYF
DNA: TGTGCCAGCAGCGTAGGACCCACAGATACGCAGTATTTT

D: -
size: few
V: TRBV4-3
length: 16
J: TRBJ1-2
CDR3: CASSPTYRAVNYGYTF
DNA: TGCGCCAGCAGCCCAACTTACAGGGCGGTTAACTATGGCTACACCTTC

D: TRBD2
size: -
V: TRBV24-1
length: 14
J: TRBJ2-1
CDR3: CATSGGGDYNEQFF
DNA: TGTGCCACCAGTGGCGGGGGTGACTACAATGAGCAGTTCTTC

D: -
size: -
V: TRBV2
length: 12
J: TRBJ2-5
CDR3: CASSYRDETQYF
DNA: TGTGCCAGCAGCTACAGGGACGAGACCCAGTACTTC

D: -
size: few
V: TRBV30
length: 13
J: TRBJ1-1
CDR3: CAWTGTLNTEAFF
DNA: TGTGCCTGGACAGGGACCCTGAACACTGAAGCTTTCTTT

D: -
size: few
V: TRBV7-9
length: 14
J: TRBJ1-2
CDR3: CASSLALQRGGYTF
DNA: TGTGCCAGCAGCTTAGCGCTCCAGAGAGGTGGCTACACCTTC

D: -
size: -
V: TRBV9
length: 14
J: TRBJ1-1
CDR3: CASSVITSNTEAFF
DNA: TGTGCCAGCAGCGTAATCACTTCGAACACTGAAGCTTTCTTT

D: TRBD1
size: -
V: TRBV18
length: 12
J: TRBJ1-1
CDR3: CASSPRTGEAFF
DNA: TGTGCCAGCTCACCAAGGACAGGGGAAGCTTTCTTT

D: TRBD1
size: -
V: TRBV7-6
length: 15
J: TRBJ2-7
CDR3: CASSSDRGAGYEQYF
DNA: TGTGCCAGCAGCTCTGACAGGGGTGCGGGGTACGAGCAGTACTTC

D: TRBD1
size: -
V: TRBV20-1
length: 13
J: TRBJ1-1
CDR3: CSVSDRVNTEAFF
DNA: TGCAGTGTTTCGGACAGGGTGAACACTGAAGCTTTCTTT

D: TRBD2
size: few
V: TRBV2
length: 14
J: TRBJ2-7
CDR3: CASSEPSGPYEQYF
DNA: TGTGCCAGCAGTGAGCCTAGCGGACCCTACGAGCAGTACTTC

D: TRBD2
size: -
V: TRBV7-2
length: 17
J: TRBJ2-1
CDR3: CASSLVSSSGTLPGQFF
DNA: TGTGCCAGCAGCTTAGTAAGCTCTAGCGGGACCCTACCTGGGCAGTTCTTC

D: TRBD2
size: -
V: TRBV7-2
length: 14
J: TRBJ2-1
CDR3: CASSFGSGGNEQFF
DNA: TGTGCCAGCAGCTTCGGTAGCGGGGGCAATGAGCAGTTCTTC

D: -
size: few
V: TRBV10-3
length: 12
J: TRBJ1-1
CDR3: CAISEVQGLAFF
DNA: TGTGCCATCAGTGAGGTGCAGGGTTTGGCTTTCTTT

D: -
size: few
V: TRBV6-2/TRBV6-3
length: 12
J: TRBJ2-1
CDR3: CASSRAIGEQFF
DNA: TGTGCCAGCAGTAGGGCCATAGGTGAGCAGTTCTTC

D: -
size: -
V: TRBV28
length: 17
J: TRBJ1-5
CDR3: CASSPSTPEGGNQPQHF
DNA: TGTGCCAGCAGCCCATCCACGCCCGAAGGGGGCAATCAGCCCCAGCATTTT

D: -
size: -
V: TRBV4-3
length: 14
J: TRBJ1-2
CDR3: CASSHPGRSYGYTF
DNA: TGCGCCAGCAGCCACCCGGGGAGGAGCTATGGCTACACCTTC

D: -
size: -
V: TRBV15
length: 12
J: TRBJ2-1
CDR3: CATKTASDEQFF
DNA: TGTGCCACCAAGACAGCCTCGGATGAGCAGTTCTTC

D: -
size: -
V: TRBV12-3/TRBV12-4
length: 14
J: TRBJ1-1
CDR3: CASSLRQLNTEAFF
DNA: TGTGCCAGCAGTTTGAGGCAGCTGAACACTGAAGCTTTCTTT

D: -
size: -
V: TRBV28
length: 15
J: TRBJ2-5
CDR3: CASRSGANLQETQYF
DNA: TGTGCCAGTCGGAGTGGGGCGAACCTTCAAGAGACCCAGTACTTC

D: -
size: few
V: TRBV4-1
length: 14
J: TRBJ2-3
CDR3: CASSQPVRTDTQYF
DNA: TGCGCCAGCAGCCAACCAGTCCGCACAGATACGCAGTATTTT

D: -
size: few
V: TRBV13
length: 16
J: TRBJ1-1
CDR3: CASSHSLSDRNTEAFF
DNA: TGTGCCAGCAGCCACTCACTTTCGGACAGGAACACTGAAGCTTTCTTT

D: -
size: -
V: TRBV27
length: 14
J: TRBJ1-5
CDR3: CASRSAPLGQPQHF
DNA: TGTGCCAGCAGGTCCGCGCCGCTCGGTCAGCCCCAGCATTTT

D: TRBD1
size: -
V: TRBV28
length: 15
J: TRBJ1-5
CDR3: CASSFRDRAPKAQHF
DNA: TGTGCCAGCAGTTTCCGGGACAGGGCCCCCAAAGCCCAGCATTTT

D: -
size: few
V: TRBV4-3
length: 15
J: TRBJ1-3
CDR3: CASSQELPSGNTIYF
DNA: TGCGCCAGCAGCCAAGAACTCCCCTCTGGAAACACCATATATTTT

D: TRBD2
size: -
V: TRBV7-2
length: 16
J: TRBJ2-7
CDR3: CASSLAPSGTAYEQYF
DNA: TGTGCCAGCAGCTTAGCGCCCAGCGGGACCGCCTACGAGCAGTACTTC

D: -
size: medium-sized
V: TRBV6-6
length: 18
J: TRBJ2-3
CDR3: CASSYTSGGQRLTDTQYF
DNA: TGTGCCAGCAGTTATACCTCCGGAGGACAGCGTCTCACAGATACGCAGTATTTT

D: -
size: -
V: TRBV4-1
length: 16
J: TRBJ2-1
CDR3: CASSRARGASYNEQFF
DNA: TGCGCCAGCAGCCGGGCGAGGGGGGCCTCCTACAATGAGCAGTTCTTC

D: -
size: many
V: TRBV5-1
length: 14
J: TRBJ2-5
CDR3: CASSVGSIQETQYF
DNA: TGCGCCAGCAGCGTGGGCTCTATACAAGAGACCCAGTACTTC

D: -
size: few
V: TRBV7-3
length: 15
J: TRBJ2-3
CDR3: CASREGLSSTDTQYF
DNA: TGTGCCAGCAGGGAGGGTCTATCAAGCACAGATACGCAGTATTTT

D: -
size: -
V: TRBV24-1
length: 15
J: TRBJ1-5
CDR3: CATSDTGFGSQPQHF
DNA: TGTGCCACCAGTGACACGGGCTTCGGGTCTCAGCCCCAGCATTTT

D: TRBD1
size: many
V: TRBV7-9
length: 17
J: TRBJ2-5
CDR3: CASTPGQGFVRRETQYF
DNA: TGTGCCAGCACACCGGGACAGGGCTTTGTTCGGCGGGAGACCCAGTACTTC

D: -
size: -
V: TRBV29-1
length: 14
J: TRBJ2-5
CDR3: CSVRRSQGRETQYF
DNA: TGCAGCGTTCGAAGATCACAGGGAAGGGAGACCCAGTACTTC

D: -
size: -
V: TRBV10-2
length: 12
J: TRBJ2-1
CDR3: CASRGIGNEQFF
DNA: TGCGCCAGCAGGGGGATTGGCAATGAGCAGTTCTTC

D: -
size: many
V: TRBV6-2/TRBV6-3
length: 17
J: TRBJ1-3
CDR3: CASSYWDRESSGNTIYF
DNA: TGTGCCAGCAGTTATTGGGACCGCGAAAGCTCTGGAAACACCATATATTTT

D: -
size: -
V: TRBV6-2/TRBV6-3
length: 12
J: TRBJ1-1
CDR3: CASRPGSAEAFF
DNA: TGTGCCAGCAGACCAGGGTCGGCTGAAGCTTTCTTT

D: -
size: -
V: TRBV15
length: 17
J: TRBJ1-3
CDR3: CATSRDKEGPRGNTIYF
DNA: TGTGCCACCAGCAGAGATAAGGAGGGACCACGCGGAAACACCATATATTTT

D: -
size: -
V: TRBV6-2/TRBV6-3
length: 17
J: TRBJ1-1
CDR3: CASSARGIRSVNTEAFF
DNA: TGTGCCAGCAGTGCCCGGGGTATAAGGTCGGTGAACACTGAAGCTTTCTTT

D: TRBD1
size: few
V: TRBV5-1
length: 15
J: TRBJ1-1
CDR3: CASSSTGGSGTEAFF
DNA: TGCGCCAGCAGCTCAACAGGGGGCTCAGGCACTGAAGCTTTCTTT